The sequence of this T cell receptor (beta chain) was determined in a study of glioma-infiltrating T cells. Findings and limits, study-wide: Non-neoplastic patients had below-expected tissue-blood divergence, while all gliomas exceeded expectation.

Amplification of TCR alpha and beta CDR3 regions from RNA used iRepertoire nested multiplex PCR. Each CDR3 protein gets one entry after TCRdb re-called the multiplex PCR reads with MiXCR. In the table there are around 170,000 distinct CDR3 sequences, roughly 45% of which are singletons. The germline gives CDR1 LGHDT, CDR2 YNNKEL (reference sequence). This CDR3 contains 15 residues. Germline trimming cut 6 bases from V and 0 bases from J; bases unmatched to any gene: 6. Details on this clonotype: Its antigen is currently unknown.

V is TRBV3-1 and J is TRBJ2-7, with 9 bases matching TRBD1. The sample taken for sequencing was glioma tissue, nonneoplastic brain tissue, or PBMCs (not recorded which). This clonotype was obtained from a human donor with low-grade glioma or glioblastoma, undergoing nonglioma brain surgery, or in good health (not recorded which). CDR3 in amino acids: CASSLRQGVSYEQYF. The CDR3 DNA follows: TGTGCCAGCAGTCTTCGACAGGGGGTCTCCTACGAGCAGTACTTC.